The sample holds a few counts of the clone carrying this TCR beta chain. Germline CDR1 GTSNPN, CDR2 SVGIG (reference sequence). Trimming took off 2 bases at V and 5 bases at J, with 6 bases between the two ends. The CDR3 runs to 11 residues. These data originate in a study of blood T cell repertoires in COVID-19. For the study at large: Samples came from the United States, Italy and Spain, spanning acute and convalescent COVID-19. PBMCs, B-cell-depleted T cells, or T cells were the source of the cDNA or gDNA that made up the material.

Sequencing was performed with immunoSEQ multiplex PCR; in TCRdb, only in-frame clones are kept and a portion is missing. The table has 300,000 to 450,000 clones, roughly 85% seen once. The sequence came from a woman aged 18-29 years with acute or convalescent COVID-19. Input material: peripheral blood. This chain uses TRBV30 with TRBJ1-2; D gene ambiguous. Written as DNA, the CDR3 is TGTGCCTGGAGTTACAATTATGGCTACACCTTC. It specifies CAWSYNYGYTF.